A single sample is the source of the 28 T cell receptor beta chains below, sequenced in a study of T-cell reconstitution after alpha-beta-depleted transplantation in children. Unique molecular identifiers tagged the TCRbeta library. TCRdb called the PCR reads again in MiXCR, with one record for every CDR3 protein. Of 700,000 to 950,000 distinct CDR3 sequences detected, 15% to 20% appear once; the ten largest clones hold approximately 4.5%. Material: PBMCs, mostly from graft donor cells, obtained 360 days after TCRalphabeta/CD19-depleted stem cell transplant. The origin of the receptors is a male patient between 10 and 17 years old who had a stem cell transplant for acute lymphoblastic leukemia, so the T cells may come from the graft donor.

V gene TRBV27 combines with J gene TRBJ2-1, with D perhaps matching TRBD1 (6 bases). The V gene's germline CDR1 is MNHEY and CDR2 SMNVEV (reference sequence). The CDR3 extends over 15 amino acids. With 6 bases removed from V and 6 bases from J, the gap between germline ends came to 18 bases. CDR3 in amino acids: CASSPWGQGTNEQFF. In DNA, the CDR3 is TGTGCCAGCAGCCCATGGGGGCAAGGTACCAATGAGCAGTTCTTC.

The CDR3 loop reads CSARGNGNTEAFF. For the CDR3, the DNA is TGCAGTGCTAGGGGTAACGGGAACACTGAAGCTTTCTTT. The chain has TRBV20-1 and TRBJ1-1; D call uncertain. Germline V gives CDR1 DFQATT, CDR2 SNEGSKA (reference sequence). Trimming took off 3 bases at V and 1 base at J, with 9 bases between the two ends. There are 13 residues in the CDR3.

This clonotype was observed a handful of times. The chain joins TRBV11-2 to TRBJ2-7, with TRBD1 matching 11 bases. This CDR3 region has 16 residues. Germline V gene lookup returns CDR1 SGHAT and CDR2 FQNNGV. Trimming took 3 bases from V and 6 from J; bases not matched to a gene: 10. The chain's CDR3 is CASSFLPGTGGREQYF. The CDR3 DNA sequence: TGTGCCAGCAGCTTTCTTCCCGGGACAGGGGGGCGCGAGCAGTACTTC.

The table lists this clonotype with a few counts. The rearrangement links TRBV29-1 to TRBJ2-1; no definite D call. The ends were cut back, 3 bases at V and 3 bases at J, with 6 bases in the middle. Germline V CDR1 and CDR2: SQVTM, ANQGSEA. This CDR3 spans 12 amino acids. The CDR3 loop is CSVDPGYNEQFF. The CDR3 DNA sequence: TGCAGCGTTGACCCTGGCTACAATGAGCAGTTCTTC.

The V gene is TRBV11-1, the J gene TRBJ2-4; 7 nucleotides agree with TRBD1. The CDR3 loop spans 18 amino acids. Per germline, CDR1 SGHAT and CDR2 FQDESV (reference sequence). V was pared by 5 bases and J by 0 bases, with 13 bases of the junction left unmatched. CDR3 loop: CASSATNPGQLAKNIQYF. CDR3 nucleotide sequence: TGTGCCAGCAGCGCAACCAATCCGGGACAGCTAGCCAAAAACATTCAGTACTTC. The entire variable domain, with the rest obtained from reference TRBV11-1 and TRBJ2-4, is as follows: EAEVAQSPRYKITEKSQAVAFWCDPISGHATLYWYRQILGQGPELLVQFQDESVVDDSQLPKDRFSAERLKGVDSTLKIQPAELGDSAMYLCASSATNPGQLAKNIQYFGAGTRLSVL.

CDR3 DNA sequence: TGCAGTGCTAGAGATCTAGGTGGGGGGGGACTAGCGGGAGGTGGCCATGAGCAGTTCTTC. It encodes CSARDLGGGGLAGGGHEQFF. This sequence joins TRBV20-1 and TRBJ2-1; 15 positions match TRBD2. Per germline, CDR1 DFQATT and CDR2 SNEGSKA (reference sequence). The CDR3 is 20 residues long. Trimming removed 0 bases from V and 8 bases from J; junction bases left unmatched: 17.

The rearrangement uses TRBV6-4 and TRBJ2-3; D is unresolved. Germline loops: CDR1 MRHNA, CDR2 SNTAGT. This CDR3 comprises 15 residues. V was pared by 4 bases and J by 2 bases, with 13 bases between. The chain's CDR3 is CASSGGRRNTDTQYF. DNA of the CDR3: TGTGCCAGCAGTGGTGGTCGACGGAACACAGATACGCAGTATTTT.

This clonotype was counted between two and nine times. The J gene is TRBJ2-1, the V gene TRBV7-2; 8 bases fit TRBD2. Germline V gene sequence: CDR1 SGHTA, CDR2 FQGNSA. The CDR3 runs 17 residues. Trimming at V came to 4 bases and at J to 6 bases, leaving 14 bases not matched to a gene. For the CDR3, the DNA is TGTGCCAGCAGCTCGTTCGCCGGGACTAGTTTCCGCAATGAGCAGTTCTTC. Its translation is CASSSFAGTSFRNEQFF.

This clonotype was detected a few times. The J gene is TRBJ2-7, the V gene TRBV4-1; D perhaps matches TRBD2 (6 bases). This CDR3 comprises 20 residues. CDR1 and CDR2 (germline): MGHRA, YSYEKL. V lost 1 base to trimming and J lost 0 bases, with 25 bases between them. The CDR3 bases are TGCGCCAGCAGCCAAGGGGGCTCGGGACTCCTCGTGGGGAGCTCCTACGAGCAGTACTTC. Protein sequence: CASSQGGSGLLVGSSYEQYF.

The chain couples TRBV5-1 to TRBJ2-1, with 8 positions matching TRBD2. CDR1 and CDR2 from the germline V gene are SGHRS and YFSETQ. The CDR3 loop spans 14 amino acids. The J segment lost 9 bases and the V segment lost 3 bases, leaving 8 bases of the junction unmatched. CDR3 bases: TGCGCCAGCAGCTGGAAGCGGGAGCGAGGTGAGCAGTTCTTC. Translation gives CASSWKRERGEQFF.

A few counts support this clonotype. The rearrangement uses TRBV4-1 and TRBJ2-3, with unresolved D. The CDR3 is made up of 14 amino acids. The V end lost 1 base, the J end lost 2 bases, and 7 bases lay between the germline ends. CDR1 and CDR2 (germline): MGHRA, YSYEKL. CDR3 in amino acids: CASSQVASTDTQYF. The CDR3 region has the DNA TGCGCCAGCAGCCAAGTTGCATCCACAGATACGCAGTATTTT.

This clonotype was observed a handful of times. V and J are TRBV10-3 and TRBJ2-1, with D perhaps given as TRBD1 or TRBD2 (5 bases each). Per germline, CDR1 ENHRY and CDR2 SYGVKD. The CDR3 extends over 16 amino acids. V lost 6 bases and J lost 5, with 20 bases in between. The CDR3 region has the DNA TGTGCCATCAGCCGACCCCCTATCCGGGACGACAATGAGCAGTTCTTC. Its translation: CAISRPPIRDDNEQFF.

V and J are TRBV5-8 and TRBJ2-1; D might be TRBD2 (6 bases). Trimming took 0 bases from V and 3 from J, leaving 10 bases between them. Germline CDR1 reads SGHTS; CDR2 reads YDEGEE. The CDR3 sequence is 15 residues long. The CDR3 loop reads CASSLDRGNYNEQFF. The CDR3 DNA reads TGTGCCAGCAGCTTGGATCGCGGGAACTACAATGAGCAGTTCTTC.

This clonotype was observed a single time. The chain joins TRBV27 to TRBJ2-1, with 9 bases that match TRBD2. The junction had 4 bases not matched to a gene; V was cut back by 2 bases and J by 2 bases. Germline values: CDR1 MNHEY, CDR2 SMNVEV (reference sequence). The CDR3 consists of 16 residues. CDR3 region: CASSLVTSGPYNEQFF. The CDR3 coding sequence is TGTGCCAGCAGTTTAGTGACTAGCGGCCCCTACAATGAGCAGTTCTTC.

The table lists this clonotype with a few counts. The chain combines TRBV6-5 with TRBJ1-4, with D possibly matching TRBD1 (5 bases). From germline, CDR1 is MNHEY and CDR2 SVGAGI. This CDR3 contains 14 residues. Trimming removed 0 bases at V and 8 bases at J, with 10 bases between. This chain's CDR3 is CASSYSGTVEKLFF. CDR3 bases: TGTGCCAGCAGTTACTCCGGGACGGTCGAAAAACTGTTTTTT.

This clonotype has more than one count but fewer than ten. A much larger clone lies one base from this, so it may be a read error. The V gene is TRBV20-1, the J gene TRBJ2-4; D could derive from TRBD1 or TRBD2 (6 bases each). Germline CDR1 is DFQATT and CDR2 is SNEGSKA (reference sequence). This CDR3 contains 14 residues. V dropped 2 bases and J dropped 2 bases, with 10 bases sitting between them. The CDR3 sequence is CSARTGRTKNIQYF. The CDR3 bases are TGCAGTGCTAGAACAGGGAGGACCAAAAACATTCAGTACTTC.

This clonotype has just a few counts. This chain uses TRBV5-1 with TRBJ2-5; possibly TRBD2 for D (5 bases). V was trimmed by 0 bases and J by 4 bases, leaving 13 bases between them. The germline gives CDR1 SGHRS, CDR2 YFSETQ. CDR3 length: 15 residues. CDR3 amino acids: CASSLGVGGSETQYF. DNA of the CDR3: TGCGCCAGCAGCTTGGGAGTAGGCGGGTCAGAGACCCAGTACTTC.

The chain couples TRBV20-1 to TRBJ2-1; 7 bases align to TRBD2. The CDR3 is 13 residues long. Trimming at V came to 0 bases and at J to 5 bases, leaving 1 base not matched to a gene. Germline CDR1 reads DFQATT; CDR2 reads SNEGSKA (reference sequence). CDR3 loop: CSARESGNNEQFF. As DNA, the CDR3 is TGCAGTGCTAGAGAGAGCGGGAACAATGAGCAGTTCTTC.

V and J are TRBV3-1 and TRBJ2-1; the match to TRBD1 covers 7 bases. The CDR3 is 22 amino acids. Germline V gene lookup returns CDR1 LGHDT and CDR2 YNNKEL (reference sequence). The V segment lost 1 base and the J segment 5 bases; nucleotides outside the gene matches: 26. CDR3 amino acids: CASSQGWTLGQTDRQIDNEQFF. The CDR3 nucleotides are TGTGCCAGCAGCCAAGGGTGGACGTTGGGACAGACCGACCGACAAATAGACAATGAGCAGTTCTTC.

This chain connects TRBV29-1 to TRBJ2-7; D ambiguous. Germline V CDR1 and CDR2: SQVTM, ANQGSEA. V dropped 6 bases and J dropped 4 bases, with 10 bases sitting between them. The CDR3 is made up of 11 amino acids. The CDR3 sequence is CSVLYFYEQYF. The CDR3 DNA sequence: TGCAGCGTCCTATACTTTTACGAGCAGTACTTC.

This clonotype has just a few counts. J is TRBJ2-6 and V is TRBV20-1; D is uncertain. Per germline, CDR1 DFQATT and CDR2 SNEGSKA (reference sequence). The V gene lost 5 bases and the J gene lost 3 bases, with 11 bases spanning the gap. CDR3 size: 14 residues. The CDR3 DNA sequence: TGCAGTGCTCCCCTGGACGGTGGGGCCAACGTCCTGACTTTC. Its protein is CSAPLDGGANVLTF.

This clonotype was counted a few times. The chain uses TRBV29-1 and TRBJ2-5, with TRBD1 identical over 7 bases. V was pared by 4 bases and J by 0 bases, with 5 bases of the junction left unmatched. This CDR3 has 14 amino acids. Germline CDR1 and CDR2: SQVTM and ANQGSEA. The CDR3 DNA is TGCAGCGTTGCAGGGGGACCGTACCAAGAGACCCAGTACTTC. It encodes CSVAGGPYQETQYF.

In its sample, this clonotype was seen a few times. This chain joins TRBV10-3 and TRBJ2-2; possibly TRBD1 for D (6 bases). Germline V gene data show CDR1 as ENHRY and CDR2 as SYGVKD. The V gene lost 4 bases and the J gene lost 3 bases, with 12 bases spanning the gap. This CDR3 spans 15 amino acids. The CDR3, as DNA: TGTGCCATCAGTGCCGGGCAGGGGTACACCGGGGAGCTGTTTTTT. Its protein product is CAISAGQGYTGELFF.

This chain links TRBV4-2 with TRBJ1-1; 7 nucleotides align to TRBD1. Per germline, CDR1 LGHNA and CDR2 YNFKEQ. The CDR3 spans 16 residues. V was clipped by 4 bases and J by 6 bases; unmatched bases: 14. The DNA of the CDR3 is TGTGCCAGCAGCCGACGGTCTGGGGGCAGGGGGGCTGAAGCTTTCTTT. Encoded protein: CASSRRSGGRGAEAFF.

This clonotype turned up a few times. The gene calls are TRBV3-1 and TRBJ1-1, with no clear D. V was cut by 4 bases and J by 11 bases, with 14 bases left in between. Germline CDR1 LGHDT, CDR2 YNNKEL (reference sequence). This CDR3 is built from 12 residues. The CDR3 is CASSPGDPKAFF. The CDR3 DNA is TGTGCCAGCAGCCCCGGCGACCCTAAGGCTTTCTTT.

This chain links TRBV7-8 with TRBJ2-2; the D is unclear. Germline loops: CDR1 SGHVS, CDR2 FQNEAQ. Trimming left V 5 bases short and J 2 bases short, with 12 bases between. The CDR3 runs to 15 residues. CDR3 protein: CASSKAELNTGELFF. CDR3 sequence (DNA): TGTGCCAGCAGCAAGGCCGAGCTTAACACCGGGGAGCTGTTTTTT.

The rearrangement joins TRBV7-9 to TRBJ1-5; possible D gene TRBD1, 5 bases. CDR3 length: 14 residues. Germline assignment: CDR1 SEHNR and CDR2 FQNEAQ (reference sequence). V was shortened by 11 bases and J by 4 bases, with 18 bases between the two germline ends. CDR3 residues: CAGGSREENQPQHF. For the CDR3, the DNA is TGTGCCGGGGGGTCTCGGGAGGAAAATCAGCCCCAGCATTTT.

The chain uses TRBV5-1 and TRBJ2-2; maybe TRBD2 (7 bases). This CDR3 contains 16 residues. The germline V gene has CDR1 SGHRS and CDR2 YFSETQ. Trimming removed 7 bases from V and 1 base from J, with 17 bases in between. The CDR3 here is CASRGGGTLNTGELFF. The CDR3 DNA follows: TGCGCCAGCCGCGGGGGCGGAACCCTGAACACCGGGGAGCTGTTTTTT.